This TCR beta chain comes out of a study of CD8 T cells in ankylosing spondylitis. In germline, CDR1 is SQVTM, CDR2 ANQGSEA. CDR3 length equals 14 residues. Trimming took off 3 bases at V and 3 bases at J, with 11 bases between the two ends. This clonotype was seen repeatedly, ten times or more. A single record per CDR3 protein comes from TCRdb applying MiXCR to the 5' RACE reads. The top ten hold roughly 7.4% of the sample, which has 250,000 to 300,000 distinct CDR3 sequences, around 18% seen once. The source of this sequence is a male donor with ankylosing spondylitis or in good health (not recorded which). The sequenced sample consisted of blood, either unsorted or a sorted T cell fraction (not recorded which). V is TRBV29-1 and J is TRBJ2-2; a weak D match, TRBD1 (5 bases). The CDR3 coding sequence is TGCAGCGTTGACGCAGGGCTCTACACCGGGGAGCTGTTTTTT. It codes for CSVDAGLYTGELFF.